The 31 T cell receptor beta chains presented below share a single source sample, sequenced in a study of CD8 T cells in ankylosing spondylitis (dated by TCRdb to 2015 to 2018). The library was prepared using 5' RACE. The listed sequencing device is Illumina HiSeq 2500. TCRdb redid the processing of the public reads, applying fastp at Q25 and MiXCR, and retained in-frame beta chains. One record per CDR3 amino acid sequence lists the most common genes and DNA. This sample gives approximately 220,000 distinct CDR3 sequences in total; under 30% of them show up just once. The ten largest clonotypes hold around 6.3% of the sample. Sequencing used blood, either unsorted or a sorted T cell fraction (not recorded which). These receptors all stem from a male donor with ankylosing spondylitis or in good health (not recorded which).

This clonotype showed up just a few times. The chain combines TRBV20-1 with TRBJ2-3; unclear D gene. Looked up from germline, CDR1 is DFQATT and CDR2 is SNEGSKA (reference sequence). There are 15 residues in the CDR3. With 6 bases removed from V and 3 bases from J, the gap between germline ends came to 19 bases. The CDR3 nucleotides read TGCAGTGCCGAAATAGGGATGGGGAAAACAGATACGCAGTATTTT. Translating gives CSAEIGMGKTDTQYF.

The chain joins TRBV5-8 to TRBJ2-1; unclear D gene. The V gene lost 2 bases and the J gene lost 6 bases, with 12 bases spanning the gap. The length of the CDR3 is 14 residues. CDR1 is SGHTS, CDR2 YDEGEE, per germline. This CDR3 is CASSFSGGSNEQFF. DNA for the CDR3: TGTGCCAGCAGCTTTTCCGGCGGCAGCAATGAGCAGTTCTTC.

About this clonotype: A much larger clone lies a single base off, so this may be a read error. The rearrangement joins TRBV4-2 to TRBJ1-1; D unresolved. The CDR3 is 16 residues long. Trimming stripped 2 bases from V and 3 bases from J, with 16 bases between. Germline V gives CDR1 LGHNA, CDR2 YNFKEQ. This chain's CDR3 is CASSQHQAESHTEAFF. DNA of the CDR3: TGTGCCAGCAGCCAACACCAGGCAGAGAGTCACACTGAAGCTTTCTTT.

This clonotype was found many times. Here the CDR3 reads CASTYRQGASVINEQFF. Written as DNA, the CDR3 is TGTGCCAGCACCTATCGACAGGGAGCTAGCGTAATCAATGAGCAGTTCTTC. This chain links TRBV6-4 with TRBJ2-1; the D gene is possibly TRBD1 (7 bases). The V gene's germline CDR1 is MRHNA and CDR2 SNTAGT. V was trimmed by 7 bases and J by 6 bases, leaving 25 bases between them. The CDR3 is 17 amino acids.

This clonotype was detected many times. The V call is TRBV12-3 or TRBV12-4, the J call TRBJ2-7, with 8 bases fitting TRBD1. There are 15 residues in the CDR3. V was clipped by 7 bases and J by 4 bases; unmatched bases: 12. This chain's CDR3 is CASTTGGGQGYEQYF. The CDR3 bases are TGTGCCAGCACCACCGGGGGAGGACAGGGTTACGAGCAGTACTTC.

Here the CDR3 DNA reads TGCAGTGCTAGGTCCGGGACAGTAATCCAAGAGACCCAGTACTTC. This sequence encodes CSARSGTVIQETQYF. J is TRBJ2-5 and V is TRBV20-1; 7 bases align to TRBD1. The CDR3 totals 15 residues. Looked up from germline, CDR1 is DFQATT and CDR2 is SNEGSKA (reference sequence). The J segment lost 1 base and the V segment lost 3 bases, leaving 8 bases of the junction unmatched.

This clonotype came up a few times. The chain combines TRBV29-1 with TRBJ2-7; the match to TRBD1 covers 8 bases. CDR1 is SQVTM, CDR2 ANQGSEA, per germline. This CDR3 comprises 11 residues. Losses at the gene ends were 6 bases for V and 4 bases for J; bases not matched to a gene: 2. CDR3 in amino acids: CSVNRGYEQYF. The CDR3 DNA reads TGCAGCGTGAACAGGGGGTACGAGCAGTACTTC.

This rearrangement joins TRBV7-3 to TRBJ2-1; D is uncertain. V was cut by 0 bases and J by 4 bases, with 4 bases left in between. The CDR3 contains 13 residues. Germline CDR1 and CDR2: SGHTA and FQGTGA. In DNA, the CDR3 is TGTGCCAGCAGCTTAACTCAATACAATGAGCAGTTCTTC. Translated, it gives CASSLTQYNEQFF. The variable domain in full, with the rest retrieved from reference TRBV7-3 and TRBJ2-1, is GAGVSQTPSNKVTEKGKYVELRCDPISGHTALYWYRQSLGQGPEFLIYFQGTGAADDSGLPNDRFFAVRPEGSVSTLKIQRTERGDSAVYLCASSLTQYNEQFFGPGTRLTVL.

In this sample, this clonotype turned up many times. This rearrangement joins TRBV11-3 to TRBJ1-1, with D unclear. This CDR3 region has 13 residues. CDR1 is SGHNT and CDR2 is YENEEA in the germline V gene. V was clipped by 3 bases and J by 1 base, with 6 bases between them. CDR3 residues: CASSFQENTEAFF. Here the CDR3 DNA reads TGTGCCAGCAGCTTTCAGGAGAACACTGAAGCTTTCTTT.

This clonotype was detected many times. V usage is TRBV10-3 and J usage is TRBJ2-2; 11 positions match TRBD2. CDR1 and CDR2 from the germline V gene are ENHRY and SYGVKD. V trimming: 4 bases; J trimming: 7 bases; junction bases outside the gene matches: 11. The CDR3 spans 17 residues. CDR3 sequence (DNA): TGTGCCATCAGTGGCGGACTAGCGGGCCCGAGCGGCGGGGAGCTGTTTTTT. This sequence encodes CAISGGLAGPSGGELFF.

The chain couples TRBV27 to TRBJ2-2; TRBD1 matches at 8 bases. J gave up 1 base and V 3 bases, and 10 bases lay outside the gene matches. Germline V gene sequence: CDR1 MNHEY, CDR2 SMNVEV (reference sequence). CDR3 length equals 18 residues. The CDR3 DNA reads TGTGCCAGCAGTTTTGAGGCCAGGACAGGGCGGAACACCGGGGAGCTGTTTTTT. This gives the protein CASSFEARTGRNTGELFF.

This clonotype came up many times. The chain couples TRBV29-1 to TRBJ1-2; maybe TRBD1 (6 bases). CDR3 size: 14 residues. Trimming took 4 bases from V and 7 from J, leaving 19 bases between them. Germline values: CDR1 SQVTM, CDR2 ANQGSEA. The CDR3 spells CSVGEKGERFGYTF. In DNA, the CDR3 is TGCAGCGTTGGCGAGAAGGGGGAACGGTTTGGCTACACCTTC.

The chain has TRBV10-3 and TRBJ2-7; D possibly corresponds to TRBD2 (6 bases). The germline CDR1 and CDR2 sequences are ENHRY and SYGVKD. V dropped 3 bases and J dropped 2 bases, with 11 bases sitting between them. CDR3 length equals 14 residues. The CDR3 loop is CAISERASAYEQYF. CDR3 DNA: TGTGCCATCAGTGAACGGGCTAGCGCCTACGAGCAGTACTTC.

CDR3 bases: TGCGCCAGCAGCCTTCAGGGGGTCGGATCTGGAAACACCATATATTTT. Protein product: CASSLQGVGSGNTIYF. This rearrangement joins TRBV5-1 to TRBJ1-3; 7 nucleotides agree with TRBD1. The CDR3 is 16 amino acids. CDR1 and CDR2 (germline): SGHRS, YFSETQ. V shed 4 bases, J shed 1 base, and the junction held 8 bases outside the gene matches. Based on the CDR3 plus reference TRBV5-1 and TRBJ1-3, the full variable domain is KAGVTQTPRYLIKTRGQQVTLSCSPISGHRSVSWYQQTPGQGLQFLFEYFSETQRNKGNFPGRFSGRQFSNSRSEMNVSTLELGDSALYLCASSLQGVGSGNTIYFGEGSWLTVV.

This clonotype was counted ten times or more. This chain uses TRBV10-3 with TRBJ2-3; a weak D match, TRBD2 (5 bases). This CDR3 comprises 13 residues. Germline CDR1 reads ENHRY; CDR2 reads SYGVKD. Trimming took 4 bases from V and 6 from J, leaving 11 bases between them. CDR3 protein: CAISGLPTDTQYF. The CDR3 nucleotides read TGTGCCATCAGTGGACTACCTACCGATACGCAGTATTTT.

The gene calls are TRBV6-1 and TRBJ2-5; D uncertain. Per the germline V gene, CDR1 is MNHNS and CDR2 is SASEGT. The CDR3 extends over 14 amino acids. Trimming left V 6 bases short and J 5 bases short, with 16 bases between. Written as DNA, the CDR3 is TGTGCCAGCAGACGCGGACGGTTAGCCGAGACCCAGTACTTC. Translating gives CASRRGRLAETQYF.

The chain combines TRBV7-8 with TRBJ2-7, with TRBD2 matching 12 bases. CDR1 and CDR2 from the germline V gene are SGHVS and FQNEAQ. V trimming: 5 bases; J trimming: 7 bases; junction bases outside the gene matches: 12. CDR3 length equals 16 residues. The CDR3 DNA reads as TGTGCCAGCAGCCCAGCCTATCTAGCGGGGGGGATGGAGCAGTACTTC. Protein sequence: CASSPAYLAGGMEQYF. Full variable domain (missing parts from reference TRBV7-8 and TRBJ2-7): GAGVSQSPRYKVAKRGQDVALRCDPISGHVSLFWYQQALGQGPEFLTYFQNEAQLDKSGLPSDRFFAERPEGSVSTLKIQRTQQEDSAVYLCASSPAYLAGGMEQYFGPGTRLTVT.

The chain links TRBV29-1 to TRBJ2-7; D gene ambiguous. The CDR3 consists of 12 residues. Germline V gives CDR1 SQVTM, CDR2 ANQGSEA. V gave up 3 bases and J gave up 2 bases, with 8 bases separating them. The CDR3 DNA sequence: TGCAGCGTTGAGGCCAACACCTACGAGCAGTACTTC. This translates into CSVEANTYEQYF.

This clonotype was seen ten or more times. The chain is built from TRBV20-1 and TRBJ2-3, with 14 nucleotides matching TRBD2. The V and J ends lost 6 bases and 7 bases, in that order; junction bases with no gene match: 9. In germline, CDR1 is DFQATT, CDR2 SNEGSKA (reference sequence). CDR3 length: 15 amino acids. This CDR3 is CSAASGTSGSHTQYF. CDR3 DNA: TGCAGTGCAGCTTCCGGGACTAGCGGGAGTCATACGCAGTATTTT.

V and J are TRBV12-3 or TRBV12-4 and TRBJ1-1; 9 bases match TRBD1. This CDR3 is built from 14 residues. Losses at the gene ends were 3 bases for V and 5 bases for J; bases not matched to a gene: 4. CDR3 sequence reads: CASSFGTGKTEAFF. CDR3 bases: TGTGCCAGCAGTTTCGGGACAGGGAAAACTGAAGCTTTCTTT.

A word on this clonotype: An end of the junction does not agree with germline; a read error may underlie this. This chain joins TRBV5-1 and TRBJ2-5, with 14 bases identical to TRBD2. The CDR3 sequence is 15 residues long. Per germline, CDR1 SGHRS and CDR2 YFSETQ. DNA of the CDR3: TGCGCCAGCAGATTGGGACTAGCGGGAGTGGAGACCCAGTACTTC. Amino acid sequence: CASRLGLAGVETQYF.

J is TRBJ2-7 and V is TRBV7-6, with D possibly matching TRBD1 (5 bases). There are 12 residues in the CDR3. CDR1 and CDR2 from the germline V gene are SGHVS and FNYEAQ. V gave up 7 bases and J gave up 6 bases, with 13 bases separating them. In DNA, the CDR3 is TGTGCCAGCATACCAGGGTTGCGCGAGCAGTACTTC. This encodes CASIPGLREQYF.

This clonotype was recorded many times. V is TRBV6-5 and J is TRBJ2-1, with 13 nucleotides matching TRBD2. The germline V gene has CDR1 MNHEY and CDR2 SVGAGI. This CDR3 spans 19 amino acids. Trimming removed 2 bases from V and 0 bases from J; junction bases left unmatched: 7. DNA for the CDR3: TGTGCCAGCAGTTACACCGGACTAGCGGGAGACAGCTCCTACAATGAGCAGTTCTTC. Its protein is CASSYTGLAGDSSYNEQFF.

A single count supports this clonotype. Written as DNA, the CDR3 is TGCAGCGTTAAGGTTGGGACAGATACGCAGTATTTT. Amino acid sequence: CSVKVGTDTQYF. V is TRBV29-1 and J is TRBJ2-3; D remains ambiguous. The CDR3 length is 12 residues. CDR1 is SQVTM, CDR2 ANQGSEA, per germline. V was cut by 5 bases and J by 3 bases, with 9 bases left in between.

V is TRBV5-6 and J is TRBJ2-1; 9 bases fit TRBD1. CDR1 and CDR2 from the germline V gene are SGHDT and YYEEEE. The trim removed 1 base at V and 6 bases at J, leaving 8 bases unmatched. There are 16 residues in the CDR3. The CDR3 DNA is TGTGCCAGCAGCTTGAGTGTCGGGACAGGGTTCAATGAGCAGTTCTTC. Protein: CASSLSVGTGFNEQFF.

As concerns this clonotype: A read error may be the cause here, since a much bigger clone is one base away. This chain uses TRBV5-6 with TRBJ2-2, with TRBD2 as a possible D gene (5 bases). CDR3 length: 17 residues. Trimming removed 6 bases from V and 4 bases from J, with 22 bases in between. The germline CDR1 and CDR2 sequences are SGHDT and YYEEEE. CDR3 protein: CASTLEEPGRSTGELFF. The CDR3 DNA reads as TGTGCCAGCACCCTGGAGGAACCCGGAAGGTCCACCGGGGAGCTGTTTTTT.

With respect to this clonotype: It is unclear where the CDR3 begins or ends on the DNA, so no DNA is shown, and the CDR3 is as TCRdb lists it. Here the CDR3 reads CASILVAGVTGELFF. The V gene is TRBV6-5, the J gene TRBJ2-2; the table assigns TRBD2, which was not confirmed against the DNA. The CDR3 totals 15 residues, both ends included. CDR1 is MNHEY, CDR2 SVGAGI, per germline.

This clonotype came up many times. The rearrangement joins TRBV7-2 to TRBJ2-1; maybe TRBD2 (6 bases). Germline values: CDR1 SGHTA, CDR2 FQGNSA. The CDR3 has 12 amino acids. The V gene lost 5 bases and the J gene lost 9 bases, with 11 bases spanning the gap. CDR3 coding DNA: TGTGCCAGCAGCAAGGGAGGACTTGAGCAGTTCTTC. Its translation is CASSKGGLEQFF. Full variable domain (rest looked up from reference TRBV7-2 and TRBJ2-1): GAGVSQSPSNKVTEKGKDVELRCDPISGHTALYWYRQSLGQGLEFLIYFQGNSAPDKSGLPSDRFSAERTGGSVSTLTIQRTQQEDSAVYLCASSKGGLEQFFGPGTRLTVL.

This clonotype was recorded many times. This rearrangement joins TRBV5-1 to TRBJ2-2; D possibly corresponds to TRBD2 (6 bases). From germline, CDR1 is SGHRS and CDR2 YFSETQ. Trimming cost V 3 bases and J 1 base, with 10 bases left between them. The CDR3 loop spans 15 amino acids. This CDR3 reads CASSSRSGNTGELFF. DNA for the CDR3: TGCGCCAGCAGCTCCCGTAGCGGGAACACCGGGGAGCTGTTTTTT. Drawing the rest from reference TRBV5-1 and TRBJ2-2, the complete variable domain is KAGVTQTPRYLIKTRGQQVTLSCSPISGHRSVSWYQQTPGQGLQFLFEYFSETQRNKGNFPGRFSGRQFSNSRSEMNVSTLELGDSALYLCASSSRSGNTGELFFGEGSRLTVL.

This chain uses TRBV27 with TRBJ2-1, with 8 bases that match TRBD2. V was clipped by 5 bases and J by 4 bases; unmatched bases: 10. Germline lookup yields CDR1 MNHEY and CDR2 SMNVEV (reference sequence). The CDR3 spans 16 residues. CDR3 amino acids: CASSTIPAGAYNEQFF. The CDR3, as DNA: TGTGCCAGCAGTACCATCCCAGCGGGGGCGTACAATGAGCAGTTCTTC.

This clonotype has a count of ten or more. The rearrangement joins TRBV20-1 to TRBJ1-1, with 8 bases fitting TRBD1. V was clipped by 0 bases and J by 5 bases; unmatched bases: 8. Germline values: CDR1 DFQATT, CDR2 SNEGSKA (reference sequence). This CDR3 is 15 amino acids long. The CDR3 DNA follows: TGCAGTGCTAGAGACATTCAGGGGGCGAGGACTGAAGCTTTCTTT. Its translation is CSARDIQGARTEAFF.